Listed below are T cell receptor beta chains from one sample, sequenced in a study of T cells in Graves' hyperthyroidism and ophthalmopathy. TCRdb reprocessed the multiplex PCR reads with MiXCR, giving one entry per CDR3 protein. The sample has 700,000 or so distinct CDR3 sequences; 16% are singletons. The sequencing input was blood. Every receptor here comes from a man younger than 35 with Graves' hyperthyroidism. CDR3s leave out the opening cysteine and the closing phenylalanine or tryptophan.

V	J	CDR3
TRBV20-1	TRBJ2-1	SATRPGTMARNEQF
TRBV6-2/TRBV6-3	TRBJ1-5	ASSFGDWYSNQPQH
TRBV29-1	TRBJ2-1	SVGKTVREEQF
TRBV14	TRBJ2-3	ASSQSRYTDTQY
TRBV4-1	TRBJ1-4	ASSQGGQGFNEKLF
TRBV3-1	TRBJ1-1	ASSQDRAGGAYTEAF
TRBV28	TRBJ2-7	ASSSPSGGYEQY
TRBV28	TRBJ1-1	ASSLGVGRENTEAF
TRBV18	TRBJ2-1	ASSPPSGGFLDNEQF
TRBV11-2	TRBJ2-1	ASSKIGMDLSSYNEQF
TRBV19	TRBJ2-2	ASSIGQGTGELF
TRBV18	TRBJ2-1	ASMGETQRPSYNEQF
TRBV24-1	TRBJ2-7	AITFRDTYEQY